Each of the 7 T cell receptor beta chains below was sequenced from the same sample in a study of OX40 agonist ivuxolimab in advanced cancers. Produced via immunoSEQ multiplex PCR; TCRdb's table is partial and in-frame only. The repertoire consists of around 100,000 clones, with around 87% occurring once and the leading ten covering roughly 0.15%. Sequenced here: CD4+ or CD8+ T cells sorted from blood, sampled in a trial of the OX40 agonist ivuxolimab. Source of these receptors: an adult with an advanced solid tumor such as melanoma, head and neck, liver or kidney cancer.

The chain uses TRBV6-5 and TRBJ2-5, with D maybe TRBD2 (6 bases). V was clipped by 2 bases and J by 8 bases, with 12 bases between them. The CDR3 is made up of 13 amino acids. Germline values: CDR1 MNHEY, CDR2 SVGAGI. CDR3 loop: CASSYRGIGTQYF. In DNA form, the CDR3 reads TGTGCCAGCAGTTACCGGGGGATCGGAACCCAGTACTTC.

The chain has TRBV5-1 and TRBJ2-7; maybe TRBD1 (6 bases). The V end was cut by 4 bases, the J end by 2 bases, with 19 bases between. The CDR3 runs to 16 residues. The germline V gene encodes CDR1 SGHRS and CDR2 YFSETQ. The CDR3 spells CASSMGPTQGTYEQYF. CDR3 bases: TGCGCCAGCAGCATGGGACCGACACAGGGCACCTACGAGCAGTACTTC.

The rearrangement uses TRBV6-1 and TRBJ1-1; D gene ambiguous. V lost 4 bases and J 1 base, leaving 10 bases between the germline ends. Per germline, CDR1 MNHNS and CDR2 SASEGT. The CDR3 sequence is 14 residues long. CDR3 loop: CASSGSSRNTEAFF. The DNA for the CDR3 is TGTGCCAGCAGTGGCTCGTCGCGGAACACTGAAGCTTTCTTT.

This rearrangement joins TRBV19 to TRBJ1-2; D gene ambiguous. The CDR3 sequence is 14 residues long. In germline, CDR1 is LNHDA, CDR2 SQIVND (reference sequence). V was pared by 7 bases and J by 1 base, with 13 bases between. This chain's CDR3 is CASIGFTFNYGYTF. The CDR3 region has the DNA TGTGCCAGTATCGGATTTACCTTTAACTATGGCTACACCTTC. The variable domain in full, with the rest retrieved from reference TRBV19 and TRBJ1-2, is DGGITQSPKYLFRKEGQNVTLSCEQNLNHDAMYWYRQDPGQGLRLIYYSQIVNDFQKGDIAEGYSVSREKKESFPLTVTSAQKNPTAFYLCASIGFTFNYGYTFGSGTRLTVV.

The CDR3 DNA follows: TGTGCCAGCAGCGCCGGGACAGTGGCGGAGACCCAGTACTTC. It encodes CASSAGTVAETQYF. This sequence joins TRBV7-7 and TRBJ2-5; 7 bases match TRBD1. The CDR3 runs to 14 residues. Germline values: CDR1 SSHAT, CDR2 FNYEAQ (reference sequence). Unmatched junction bases numbered 8, after V lost 5 bases and J lost 5 bases. The full variable domain, completed using reference TRBV7-7 and TRBJ2-5, is GAGVSQSPRYKVTKRGQDVTLRCDPISSHATLYWYQQALGQGPEFLTYFNYEAQPDKSGLPSDRFSAERPEGSISTLTIQRTEQRDSAMYRCASSAGTVAETQYFGPGTRLLVL.

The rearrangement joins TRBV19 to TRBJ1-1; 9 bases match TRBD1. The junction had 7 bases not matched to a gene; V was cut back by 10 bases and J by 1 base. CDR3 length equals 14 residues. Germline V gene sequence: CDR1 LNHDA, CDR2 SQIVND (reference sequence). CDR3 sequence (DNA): TGTGCCACGGGACAGGGATTGGGGAACACTGAAGCTTTCTTT. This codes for CATGQGLGNTEAFF. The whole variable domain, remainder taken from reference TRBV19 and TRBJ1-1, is DGGITQSPKYLFRKEGQNVTLSCEQNLNHDAMYWYRQDPGQGLRLIYYSQIVNDFQKGDIAEGYSVSREKKESFPLTVTSAQKNPTAFYLCATGQGLGNTEAFFGQGTRLTVV.

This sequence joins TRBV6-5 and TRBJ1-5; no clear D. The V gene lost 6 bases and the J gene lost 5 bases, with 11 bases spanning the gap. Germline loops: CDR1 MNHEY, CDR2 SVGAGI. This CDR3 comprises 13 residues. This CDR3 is CASRRNVHQPQHF. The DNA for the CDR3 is TGTGCCAGCAGAAGAAATGTACATCAGCCCCAGCATTTT.